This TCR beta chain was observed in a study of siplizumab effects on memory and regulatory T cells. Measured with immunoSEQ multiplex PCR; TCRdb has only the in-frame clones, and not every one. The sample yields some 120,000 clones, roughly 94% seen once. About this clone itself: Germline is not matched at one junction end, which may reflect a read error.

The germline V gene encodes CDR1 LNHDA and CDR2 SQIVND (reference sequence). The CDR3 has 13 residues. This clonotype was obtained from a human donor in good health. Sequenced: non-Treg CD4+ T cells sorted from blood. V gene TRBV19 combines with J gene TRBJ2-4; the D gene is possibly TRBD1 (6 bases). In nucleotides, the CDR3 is TGTGCCAGTAGTATAGGGCGAATGGACAGTATTAGCTTC. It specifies CASSIGRMDSISF.